The rows below give T cell receptor beta chains drawn from one sample of a study of blood T cell repertoires in COVID-19. Libraries were prepared by immunoSEQ multiplex PCR; TCRdb keeps only in-frame clonotypes and omits some of them. The sample carries 250,000 to 350,000 clones, 85% to 90% recorded once. Source material: PBMCs or T cells enriched from blood (not recorded which). Every receptor here comes from a woman between 55 and 75 years old in a cohort exposed to, infected with or recovered from COVID-19 (not recorded which). CDR3s include the opening cysteine and the closing phenylalanine or tryptophan. A D gene is named only where the DNA matches it firmly. Not all rows give a size; the values are once, few, many and, for expanded clones, a class.

v_call: TRBV5-4; j_call: TRBJ1-4; clone_size: .; d_call: .; cdr3_aa: CASSSGVSVTNEKLFF; cdr3_nt: TGTGCCAGCAGCTCGGGGGTATCGGTTACTAATGAAAAACTGTTTTTT
v_call: TRBV15; j_call: TRBJ2-7; clone_size: .; d_call: .; cdr3_aa: CATSSRLGGISYEQYF; cdr3_nt: TGTGCCACCAGCAGCCGACTAGGAGGGATCTCCTACGAGCAGTACTTC
v_call: TRBV27; j_call: TRBJ2-7; clone_size: .; d_call: .; cdr3_aa: CASSLYGGRWEQYF; cdr3_nt: TGTGCCAGCAGTTTATACGGGGGGCGGTGGGAGCAGTACTTC
v_call: TRBV3-1/TRBV3-2; j_call: TRBJ1-2; clone_size: .; d_call: .; cdr3_aa: CASSRRGPDGYTF; cdr3_nt: TGTGCCAGCAGCCGTAGGGGTCCGGATGGCTACACCTTC
v_call: TRBV7-9; j_call: TRBJ1-2; clone_size: .; d_call: .; cdr3_aa: CASSLDRVGGYTF; cdr3_nt: TGTGCCAGCAGCTTAGACAGGGTGGGTGGCTACACCTTC
v_call: TRBV15; j_call: TRBJ2-2; clone_size: .; d_call: TRBD2; cdr3_aa: CATSWTSGTGELFF; cdr3_nt: TGTGCCACCAGCTGGACTAGCGGCACCGGGGAGCTGTTTTTT
v_call: TRBV6-5; j_call: TRBJ1-2; clone_size: .; d_call: TRBD1; cdr3_aa: CASSDIGQGGYGYTF; cdr3_nt: TGTGCCAGCAGCGACATAGGACAGGGAGGTTACGGCTACACCTTC
v_call: TRBV3-1/TRBV3-2; j_call: TRBJ1-1; clone_size: .; d_call: TRBD1; cdr3_aa: CASSQSTGKAEAFF; cdr3_nt: TGTGCCAGCAGCCAGTCGACAGGGAAGGCTGAAGCTTTCTTT
v_call: TRBV7-7; j_call: TRBJ2-5; clone_size: once; d_call: .; cdr3_aa: CASSLGMAALQETQYF; cdr3_nt: TGTGCTAGCAGCTTAGGAATGGCTGCCCTCCAAGAGACCCAGTACTTC
v_call: TRBV7-9; j_call: TRBJ2-5; clone_size: .; d_call: .; cdr3_aa: CASSLEGKETQYF; cdr3_nt: TGTGCCAGCAGCTTAGAGGGGAAGGAGACCCAGTACTTC